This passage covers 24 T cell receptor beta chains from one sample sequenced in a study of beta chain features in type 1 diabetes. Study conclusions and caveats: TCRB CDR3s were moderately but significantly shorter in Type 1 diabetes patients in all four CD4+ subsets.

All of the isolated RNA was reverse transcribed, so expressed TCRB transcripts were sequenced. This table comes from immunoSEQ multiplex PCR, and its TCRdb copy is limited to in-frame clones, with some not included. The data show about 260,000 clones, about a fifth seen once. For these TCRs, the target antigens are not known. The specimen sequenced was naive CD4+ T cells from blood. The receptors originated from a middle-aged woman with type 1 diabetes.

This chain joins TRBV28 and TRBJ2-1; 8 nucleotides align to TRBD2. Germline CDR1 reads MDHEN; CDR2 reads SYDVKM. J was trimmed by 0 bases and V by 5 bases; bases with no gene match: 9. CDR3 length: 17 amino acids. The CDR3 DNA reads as TGTGCCAGCAGTCCCTACTCCGGGACTAGCTCCTACAATGAGCAGTTCTTC. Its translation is CASSPYSGTSSYNEQFF.

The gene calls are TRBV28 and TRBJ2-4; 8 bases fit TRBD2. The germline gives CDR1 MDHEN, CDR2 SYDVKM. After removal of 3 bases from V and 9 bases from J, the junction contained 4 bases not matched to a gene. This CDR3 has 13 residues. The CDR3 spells CASSLPRGGIQYF. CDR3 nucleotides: TGTGCCAGCAGTTTGCCCCGGGGGGGCATTCAGTACTTC.

CDR3 DNA: TGTGCCAGCAGCACCCTAGCGGACAACTACGAGCAGTACTTC. This translates into CASSTLADNYEQYF. This chain connects TRBV7-9 to TRBJ2-7; 7 bases agree with TRBD2. CDR3 length: 14 residues. V shed 5 bases, J shed 3 bases, and the junction held 7 bases outside the gene matches. CDR1 and CDR2 from the germline V gene are SEHNR and FQNEAQ (reference sequence).

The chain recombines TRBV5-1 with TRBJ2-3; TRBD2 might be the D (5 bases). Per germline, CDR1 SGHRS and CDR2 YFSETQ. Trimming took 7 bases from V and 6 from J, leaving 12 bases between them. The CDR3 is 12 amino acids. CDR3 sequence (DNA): TGCGCCAGCCAGCTTCCGGGGGATACGCAGTATTTT. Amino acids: CASQLPGDTQYF.

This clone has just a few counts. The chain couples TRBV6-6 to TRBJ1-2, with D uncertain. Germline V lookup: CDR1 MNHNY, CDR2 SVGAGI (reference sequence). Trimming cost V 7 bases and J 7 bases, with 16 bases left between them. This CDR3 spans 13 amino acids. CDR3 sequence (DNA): TGTGCCAGCATCTACGAGGGTGCCAGTGGCTACACCTTC. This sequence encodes CASIYEGASGYTF.

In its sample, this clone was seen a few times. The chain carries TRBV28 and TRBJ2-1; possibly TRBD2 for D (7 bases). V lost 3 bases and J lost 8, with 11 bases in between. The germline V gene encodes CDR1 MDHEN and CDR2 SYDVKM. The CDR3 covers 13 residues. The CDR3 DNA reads TGTGCCAGCAGTTTCGGGGGGCTGTATGAGCAGTTCTTC. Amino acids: CASSFGGLYEQFF.

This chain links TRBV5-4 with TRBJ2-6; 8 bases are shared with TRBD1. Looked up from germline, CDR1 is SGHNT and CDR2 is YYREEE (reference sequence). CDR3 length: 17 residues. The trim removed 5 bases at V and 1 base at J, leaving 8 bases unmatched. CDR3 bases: TGTGCCAGCAGTGCTGGACAGGGCTTTTCTGGGGCCAACGTCCTGACTTTC. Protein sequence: CASSAGQGFSGANVLTF.

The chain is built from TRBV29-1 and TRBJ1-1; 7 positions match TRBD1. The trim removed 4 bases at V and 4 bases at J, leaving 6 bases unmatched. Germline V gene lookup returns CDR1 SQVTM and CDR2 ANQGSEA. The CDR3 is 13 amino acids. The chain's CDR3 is CSVAWQGVTEAFF. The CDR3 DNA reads TGCAGCGTTGCGTGGCAGGGGGTCACTGAAGCTTTCTTT.

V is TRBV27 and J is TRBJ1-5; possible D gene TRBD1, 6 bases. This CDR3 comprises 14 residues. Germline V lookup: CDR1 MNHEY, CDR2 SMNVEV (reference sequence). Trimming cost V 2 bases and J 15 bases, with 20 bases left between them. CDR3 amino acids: CASSLRQGSASWHF. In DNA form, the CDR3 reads TGTGCCAGCAGTTTAAGGCAGGGGTCCGCGTCCTGGCATTTT.

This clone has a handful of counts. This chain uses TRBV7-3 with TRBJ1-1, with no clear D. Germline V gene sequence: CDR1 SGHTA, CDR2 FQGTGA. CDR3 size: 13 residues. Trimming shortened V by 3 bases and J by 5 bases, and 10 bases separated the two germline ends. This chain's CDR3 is CASSLGGRTEAFF. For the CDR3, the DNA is TGTGCCAGCAGCTTGGGAGGGAGGACTGAAGCTTTCTTT. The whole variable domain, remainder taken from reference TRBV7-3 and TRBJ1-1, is GAGVSQTPSNKVTEKGKYVELRCDPISGHTALYWYRQSLGQGPEFLIYFQGTGAADDSGLPNDRFFAVRPEGSVSTLKIQRTERGDSAVYLCASSLGGRTEAFFGQGTRLTVV.

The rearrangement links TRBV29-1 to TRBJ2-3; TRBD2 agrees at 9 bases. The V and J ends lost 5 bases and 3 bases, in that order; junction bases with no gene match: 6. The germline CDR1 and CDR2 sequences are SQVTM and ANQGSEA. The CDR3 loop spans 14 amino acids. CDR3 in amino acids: CSVSAGGQTDTQYF. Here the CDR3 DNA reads TGCAGCGTTTCGGCGGGGGGGCAAACAGATACGCAGTATTTT.

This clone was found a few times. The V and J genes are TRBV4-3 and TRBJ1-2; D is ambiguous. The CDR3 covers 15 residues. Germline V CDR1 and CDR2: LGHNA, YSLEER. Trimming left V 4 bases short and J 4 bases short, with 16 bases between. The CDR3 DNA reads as TGCGCCAGCAGCCTGCAATCCACTGCTACCTATGGCTACACCTTC. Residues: CASSLQSTATYGYTF.

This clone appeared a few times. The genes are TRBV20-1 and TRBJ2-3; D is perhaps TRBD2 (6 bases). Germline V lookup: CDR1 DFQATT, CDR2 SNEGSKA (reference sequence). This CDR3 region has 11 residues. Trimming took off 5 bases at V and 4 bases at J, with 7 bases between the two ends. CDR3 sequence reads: CSAVAADTQYF. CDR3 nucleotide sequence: TGCAGTGCTGTAGCGGCAGATACGCAGTATTTT.

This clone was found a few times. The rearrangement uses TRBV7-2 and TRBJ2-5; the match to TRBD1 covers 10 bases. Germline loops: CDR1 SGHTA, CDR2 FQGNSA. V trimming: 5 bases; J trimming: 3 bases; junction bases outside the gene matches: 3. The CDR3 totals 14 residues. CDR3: CASSLGTGEETQYF. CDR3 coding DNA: TGTGCCAGCAGCCTCGGGACAGGGGAAGAGACCCAGTACTTC.

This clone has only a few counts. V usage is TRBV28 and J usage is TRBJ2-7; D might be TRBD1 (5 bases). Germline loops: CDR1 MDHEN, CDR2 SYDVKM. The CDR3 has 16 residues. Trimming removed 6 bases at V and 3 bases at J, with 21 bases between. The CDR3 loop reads CASRSQGLAPLYEQYF. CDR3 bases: TGTGCCAGCAGGTCTCAGGGATTAGCCCCTCTCTACGAGCAGTACTTC.

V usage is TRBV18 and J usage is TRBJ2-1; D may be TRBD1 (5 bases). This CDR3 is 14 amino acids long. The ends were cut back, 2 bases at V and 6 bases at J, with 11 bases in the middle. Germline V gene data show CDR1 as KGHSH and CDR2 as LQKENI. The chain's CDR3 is CASSPGHQGNEQFF. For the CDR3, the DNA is TGTGCCAGCTCACCAGGCCATCAGGGCAATGAGCAGTTCTTC.

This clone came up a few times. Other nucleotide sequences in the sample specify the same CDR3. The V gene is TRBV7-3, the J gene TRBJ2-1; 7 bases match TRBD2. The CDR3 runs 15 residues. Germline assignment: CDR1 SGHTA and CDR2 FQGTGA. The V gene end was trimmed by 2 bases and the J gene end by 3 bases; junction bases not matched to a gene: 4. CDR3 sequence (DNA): TGTGCCAGCAGCTTAGGCCTAGCGGACTACAATGAGCAGTTCTTC. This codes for CASSLGLADYNEQFF.

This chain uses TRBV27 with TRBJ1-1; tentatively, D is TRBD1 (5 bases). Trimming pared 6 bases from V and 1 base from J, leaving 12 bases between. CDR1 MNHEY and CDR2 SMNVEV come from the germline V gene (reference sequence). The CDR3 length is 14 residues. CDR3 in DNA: TGTGCCAGCAGAATCGCAGGGCGGAACACTGAAGCTTTCTTT. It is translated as CASRIAGRNTEAFF.

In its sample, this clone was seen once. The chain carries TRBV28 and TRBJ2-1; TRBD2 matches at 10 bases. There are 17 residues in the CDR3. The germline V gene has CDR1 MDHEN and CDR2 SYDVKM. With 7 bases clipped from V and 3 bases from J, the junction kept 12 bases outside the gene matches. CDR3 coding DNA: TGTGCCAGCATTCCCGTCAGCGGGAGGGCCAGCTACAATGAGCAGTTCTTC. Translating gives CASIPVSGRASYNEQFF.

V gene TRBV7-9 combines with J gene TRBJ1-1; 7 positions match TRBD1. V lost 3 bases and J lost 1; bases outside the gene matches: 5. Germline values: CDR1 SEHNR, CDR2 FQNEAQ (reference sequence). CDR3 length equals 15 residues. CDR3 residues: CASSFWDSKNTEAFF. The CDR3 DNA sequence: TGTGCCAGCAGCTTCTGGGACAGCAAGAACACTGAAGCTTTCTTT.

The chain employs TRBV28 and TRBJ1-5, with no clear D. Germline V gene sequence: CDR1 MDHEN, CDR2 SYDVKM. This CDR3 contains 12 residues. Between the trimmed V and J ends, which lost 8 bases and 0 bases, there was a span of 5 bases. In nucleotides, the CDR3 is TGTGCCAGCCGGGTTAGCAATCAGCCCCAGCATTTT. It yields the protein CASRVSNQPQHF.

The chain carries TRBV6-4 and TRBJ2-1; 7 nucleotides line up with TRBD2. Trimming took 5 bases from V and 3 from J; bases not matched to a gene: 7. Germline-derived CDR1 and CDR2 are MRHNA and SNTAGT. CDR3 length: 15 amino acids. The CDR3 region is CASSYGAGSYNEQFF. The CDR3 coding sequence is TGTGCCAGCAGTTACGGAGCGGGAAGCTACAATGAGCAGTTCTTC.

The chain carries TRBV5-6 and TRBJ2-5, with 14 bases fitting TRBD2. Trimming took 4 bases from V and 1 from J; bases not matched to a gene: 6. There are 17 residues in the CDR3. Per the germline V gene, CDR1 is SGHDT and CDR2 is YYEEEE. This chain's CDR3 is CASSPGLAGVLQETQYF. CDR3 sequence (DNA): TGTGCCAGCAGCCCGGGACTAGCGGGAGTCCTCCAAGAGACCCAGTACTTC.

In nucleotides, the CDR3 is TGTGCCAGCTCACTAAACAGGGGAACTGAAGCTTTCTTT. Protein product: CASSLNRGTEAFF. The V gene is TRBV18, the J gene TRBJ1-1; 7 bases line up with TRBD1. CDR1 is KGHSH and CDR2 is LQKENI in the germline V gene. The length of the CDR3 is 13 residues. With V trimmed by 4 bases and J by 5 bases, 4 bases remained unmatched.